This is a list of T cell receptor beta chains from one sample in a study of blood T cells in healthy people across ages. In TCRdb, the 5' RACE reads were re-called with MiXCR into one record per CDR3 protein. The sample lists approximately 490,000 distinct CDR3 sequences; around 24% were seen once. These data were likewise used in another study, on T cells of mothers and their children.

Material: blood. Receptors originate from a boy between 10 and 17 years old in good health. Each CDR3 is given with its conserved first and last residue. The D gene is left open where the match is weak. Expanded clones get a size class; other rows say once, few or many, or leave the size out.

abundance: once
v_gene: TRBV4-3
j_gene: TRBJ2-5
d_gene: NA
CDR3nt: TGCGCCAGCAGCCAAGAGTGGCAGCGTAGAGAGACCCAGTACTTC
CDR3aa: CASSQEWQRRETQYF

abundance: NA
v_gene: TRBV7-2
j_gene: TRBJ1-5
d_gene: TRBD1
CDR3nt: TGTGCCAGCAGCCACCGGACAGGGGGCCAGCCCCAGCATTTT
CDR3aa: CASSHRTGGQPQHF

abundance: NA
v_gene: TRBV28
j_gene: TRBJ2-7
d_gene: NA
CDR3nt: TGTGCCAGCAGTTTCAGGGTTGGCGAGCAGTACTTC
CDR3aa: CASSFRVGEQYF

abundance: few
v_gene: TRBV7-9
j_gene: TRBJ2-7
d_gene: NA
CDR3nt: TGTGCCAGCAGCCGCGAAGGGACGGTCTCCTACGAGCAGTACTTC
CDR3aa: CASSREGTVSYEQYF

abundance: NA
v_gene: TRBV3-1
j_gene: TRBJ2-5
d_gene: TRBD2
CDR3nt: TGTGCCAGCAGCCAACCCAGCGGGGTCCAAGAGACCCAGTACTTC
CDR3aa: CASSQPSGVQETQYF

abundance: NA
v_gene: TRBV7-6
j_gene: TRBJ1-2
d_gene: TRBD1
CDR3nt: TGTGCCAGCAGCTTTCCCGGGACAGGGCCCTACTATGGCTACACCTTC
CDR3aa: CASSFPGTGPYYGYTF

abundance: NA
v_gene: TRBV20-1
j_gene: TRBJ2-3
d_gene: NA
CDR3nt: TGCAGTGCTCAAATCGGGGCAAGACCGGCAGATACGCAGTATTTT
CDR3aa: CSAQIGARPADTQYF

abundance: NA
v_gene: TRBV29-1
j_gene: TRBJ2-7
d_gene: TRBD1
CDR3nt: TGCAGCGTTAAAAAGGGGGCGCGTGCCTACGAGCAGTACTTC
CDR3aa: CSVKKGARAYEQYF

abundance: NA
v_gene: TRBV19
j_gene: TRBJ1-3
d_gene: NA
CDR3nt: TGTGCCAGTAGCCGAAGTGAAGACATCTCTGGAAACACCATATATTTT
CDR3aa: CASSRSEDISGNTIYF

abundance: few
v_gene: TRBV29-1
j_gene: TRBJ2-3
d_gene: NA
CDR3nt: TGCAGCGTTGAAGATCCGGGGGCAAGTCGTCCAGATACGCAGTATTTT
CDR3aa: CSVEDPGASRPDTQYF

abundance: NA
v_gene: TRBV28
j_gene: TRBJ1-4
d_gene: TRBD1
CDR3nt: TGTGCCAGCAGTTTATTCGGGACAGGGAATGAAAAACTGTTTTTT
CDR3aa: CASSLFGTGNEKLFF

abundance: once
v_gene: TRBV29-1
j_gene: TRBJ1-2
d_gene: TRBD1
CDR3nt: TGCAGCGTAGACAGGGAAGCTAACTATGGCTACACCTTC
CDR3aa: CSVDREANYGYTF

abundance: NA
v_gene: TRBV20-1
j_gene: TRBJ2-3
d_gene: TRBD2
CDR3nt: TGCAGTGCTAGAGAGGGAGGACTAGCGGGAATCACAGATACGCAGTATTTT
CDR3aa: CSAREGGLAGITDTQYF

abundance: NA
v_gene: TRBV27
j_gene: TRBJ1-2
d_gene: NA
CDR3nt: TGTGCCAGCGGTAAAGAAAGCTATGGCTACACCTTC
CDR3aa: CASGKESYGYTF

abundance: NA
v_gene: TRBV28
j_gene: TRBJ2-3
d_gene: NA
CDR3nt: TGTGCCAGTAGCAAACCCGGGCAAAGACTTGGGGATACGCAGTATTTT
CDR3aa: CASSKPGQRLGDTQYF

abundance: few
v_gene: TRBV12-3/TRBV12-4
j_gene: TRBJ2-1
d_gene: NA
CDR3nt: TGTGCCAGCAGTTTGGACACCAGCTCCTACAACGAGCAGTTCTTC
CDR3aa: CASSLDTSSYNEQFF

abundance: few
v_gene: TRBV6-6
j_gene: TRBJ2-1
d_gene: NA
CDR3nt: TGTGCCTATGGAGATCCTATGAACAATGAGCAGTTCTTC
CDR3aa: CAYGDPMNNEQFF

abundance: few
v_gene: TRBV15
j_gene: TRBJ1-4
d_gene: NA
CDR3nt: TGTGCCACCAGCAGAGAAGGCCGTCTCAATGAAAAACTGTTTTTT
CDR3aa: CATSREGRLNEKLFF

abundance: few
v_gene: TRBV20-1
j_gene: TRBJ2-7
d_gene: TRBD2
CDR3nt: TGCAGTGCTAGAGATTCCCTAGCGGGTACAGCCGACTACGAGCAGTACTTC
CDR3aa: CSARDSLAGTADYEQYF

abundance: many
v_gene: TRBV28
j_gene: TRBJ2-7
d_gene: TRBD2
CDR3nt: TGTGCCAGCAGCCCCGGGACTAGCGGGGACTACGAGCAGTACTTC
CDR3aa: CASSPGTSGDYEQYF

abundance: NA
v_gene: TRBV28
j_gene: TRBJ2-7
d_gene: NA
CDR3nt: TGTGCCAGCAGTTTAGGATGGGCAGGGCCGAGCTCCTACGAGCAGTACTTC
CDR3aa: CASSLGWAGPSSYEQYF

abundance: many
v_gene: TRBV4-3
j_gene: TRBJ2-2
d_gene: NA
CDR3nt: TGCGCCAGCAGCCAAGGAGGCAGCCTGCCCCCCGGGGAGCTGTTTTTT
CDR3aa: CASSQGGSLPPGELFF

abundance: NA
v_gene: TRBV5-1
j_gene: TRBJ2-1
d_gene: TRBD1
CDR3nt: TGCGCCAGCAGCTTCGATCCCGGACAGGGGGCCGTTGAGCAGTTCTTC
CDR3aa: CASSFDPGQGAVEQFF

abundance: few
v_gene: TRBV6-1
j_gene: TRBJ1-5
d_gene: NA
CDR3nt: TGTGCCAGCAGGCTGACTTATCAGCCCCAGCATTTT
CDR3aa: CASRLTYQPQHF

abundance: NA
v_gene: TRBV28
j_gene: TRBJ2-1
d_gene: TRBD1
CDR3nt: TGTGCCAGCAGTTTGTCCCAGACGGGACAGGGTGGCAATGAGCAGTTCTTC
CDR3aa: CASSLSQTGQGGNEQFF

abundance: NA
v_gene: TRBV16
j_gene: TRBJ2-7
d_gene: TRBD1
CDR3nt: TGTGCCAGCAGCCAAGCGCCGGGACAGGGGCGGTACGAGCAGTACTTC
CDR3aa: CASSQAPGQGRYEQYF

abundance: few
v_gene: TRBV24-1
j_gene: TRBJ1-2
d_gene: NA
CDR3nt: TGTGCCACCAGTGTTGGCGGGGTTAACTATGGCTACACCTTC
CDR3aa: CATSVGGVNYGYTF

abundance: NA
v_gene: TRBV2
j_gene: TRBJ1-1
d_gene: NA
CDR3nt: TGTGCCAGCAGGGGGGTTCGGCTAGCTTTCTTT
CDR3aa: CASRGVRLAFF

abundance: few
v_gene: TRBV27
j_gene: TRBJ2-7
d_gene: TRBD1
CDR3nt: TGTGCCAGCAGTACAGGGGGGAGGTACGAGCAGTACTTC
CDR3aa: CASSTGGRYEQYF

abundance: few
v_gene: TRBV20-1
j_gene: TRBJ1-6
d_gene: NA
CDR3nt: TGCAGTGCTAGTAAAGTGCAGGGGACGGGTTCACCCCTCCACTTT
CDR3aa: CSASKVQGTGSPLHF

abundance: few
v_gene: TRBV6-2/TRBV6-3
j_gene: TRBJ2-3
d_gene: NA
CDR3nt: TGTGCCAGCGCACCTGGGGGGTCCACAGATACGCAGTATTTT
CDR3aa: CASAPGGSTDTQYF

abundance: NA
v_gene: TRBV29-1
j_gene: TRBJ2-4
d_gene: NA
CDR3nt: TGCAGCGGTCGGGACTTAGCCAAAAACATTCAGTACTTC
CDR3aa: CSGRDLAKNIQYF

abundance: NA
v_gene: TRBV24-1
j_gene: TRBJ2-1
d_gene: TRBD1
CDR3nt: TGTGCCACCAGTGATTCCAAATCTGGACAGGGTCGGGTGCAGTTCTTC
CDR3aa: CATSDSKSGQGRVQFF

abundance: NA
v_gene: TRBV6-1
j_gene: TRBJ1-5
d_gene: NA
CDR3nt: TGTGCCAGCAGTGTTTGGGGGGCTCCCGATCAGCCCCAGCATTTT
CDR3aa: CASSVWGAPDQPQHF

abundance: few
v_gene: TRBV7-2
j_gene: TRBJ2-2
d_gene: TRBD1
CDR3nt: TGTGCCAGCAGCTTTATGCCCCCTGGACAGGGGGGCACCGGGGAGCTGTTTTTT
CDR3aa: CASSFMPPGQGGTGELFF

abundance: NA
v_gene: TRBV6-2/TRBV6-3
j_gene: TRBJ1-4
d_gene: NA
CDR3nt: TGTGCCAGCAGTCCCTCTACTGAAAAACTGTTTTTT
CDR3aa: CASSPSTEKLFF

abundance: few
v_gene: TRBV9
j_gene: TRBJ2-6
d_gene: NA
CDR3nt: TGTGCCAGCAGACCAGGACAGGACTACTCTGGGGCCAACGTCCTGACTTTC
CDR3aa: CASRPGQDYSGANVLTF

abundance: few
v_gene: TRBV2
j_gene: TRBJ2-1
d_gene: NA
CDR3nt: TGTGCCAGCAGTCATCGGGAGAGCCCCTACAATGAGCAGTTCTTC
CDR3aa: CASSHRESPYNEQFF

abundance: NA
v_gene: TRBV7-2
j_gene: TRBJ2-7
d_gene: NA
CDR3nt: TGTGCCAGCAGCTTAAGGGAGGGGGCGATGAACGAGCAGTACTTC
CDR3aa: CASSLREGAMNEQYF

abundance: NA
v_gene: TRBV15
j_gene: TRBJ1-2
d_gene: NA
CDR3nt: TGTGCCACCAGCTCTATGGGTCAGGGAATGTACGGCTACACCTTC
CDR3aa: CATSSMGQGMYGYTF